The 8 T cell receptor beta chains below all came from one sample that was sequenced in a study of T cells after yellow fever vaccination. TCRdb itself ran the 5' RACE reads through MiXCR, one entry per CDR3 protein. The sample yields about 430,000 distinct CDR3 sequences, around 20% seen once. Material: PBMCs, obtained before the yellow fever booster vaccination. These receptors all stem from a man aged 18 to 35 who received the YFV17D yellow fever vaccine.

This clonotype was detected a few times. In DNA, the CDR3 is TGTGCTAGTGGTTTGCCGGCTAGTCTGGATACGCAGTATTTT. It codes for CASGLPASLDTQYF. The chain links TRBV12-5 to TRBJ2-3; D is uncertain. This CDR3 comprises 14 residues. The V gene lost 2 bases and the J gene lost 6 bases, with 12 bases spanning the gap. Germline values: CDR1 LGHNT, CDR2 FRNRAP.

This chain links TRBV7-8 with TRBJ1-6; D remains unclear. The CDR3 extends over 13 amino acids. The germline V and J ends were trimmed by 1 base and 9 bases, with 7 bases remaining between them. Germline assignment: CDR1 SGHVS and CDR2 FQNEAQ. The CDR3 DNA is TGTGCCAGCAGCTTAGTCTCAGTTTCACCCCTCCACTTT. This encodes CASSLVSVSPLHF.

This chain connects TRBV7-9 to TRBJ2-3, with 8 positions matching TRBD2. J lost 7 bases, V lost 3 bases, and 6 bases had no gene match. The CDR3 loop spans 14 amino acids. CDR1 is SEHNR, CDR2 FQNEAQ, per germline (reference sequence). The CDR3 coding sequence is TGTGCCAGCAGCTTGAGCAGCGGGGGATATACGCAGTATTTT. This encodes CASSLSSGGYTQYF.

This clonotype was counted between two and nine times. The chain recombines TRBV4-1 with TRBJ2-7; D is undetermined. Germline V lookup: CDR1 MGHRA, CDR2 YSYEKL. CDR3 size: 15 residues. V was cut by 0 bases and J by 2 bases, with 11 bases left in between. DNA of the CDR3: TGCGCCAGCAGCCAAGATATAGGCAGAACCTACGAGCAGTACTTC. It specifies CASSQDIGRTYEQYF.

This clonotype was observed many times. J is TRBJ2-4 and V is TRBV30; D gene ambiguous. The germline CDR1 and CDR2 sequences are GTSNPN and SVGIG (reference sequence). Trimming cost V 2 bases and J 12 bases, with 17 bases left between them. The CDR3 is 13 residues long. This CDR3 reads CAWSTHHPGPQYF. The DNA for the CDR3 is TGTGCCTGGAGTACTCACCACCCCGGGCCTCAGTACTTC.

This clonotype was seen a few times. This chain connects TRBV24-1 to TRBJ2-1, with D tentatively TRBD2 (7 bases). Trimming pared 5 bases from V and 6 bases from J, leaving 13 bases between. The CDR3 sequence is 14 residues long. CDR1 and CDR2 from the germline V gene are KGHDR and SFDVKD. The CDR3: CATSVAGEGNEQFF. The CDR3 DNA is TGTGCCACCAGTGTAGCAGGGGAGGGCAATGAGCAGTTCTTC.

The chain combines TRBV5-1 with TRBJ1-1, with D possibly TRBD1 on 5 matching bases. The V and J ends lost 0 bases and 1 base respectively, with 16 bases between them. This CDR3 is 17 amino acids long. The germline gives CDR1 SGHRS, CDR2 YFSETQ. This chain's CDR3 is CASSLAPGRIGNTEAFF. CDR3 in DNA: TGCGCCAGCAGCTTGGCTCCAGGGAGGATTGGGAACACTGAAGCTTTCTTT.

In this sample, this clonotype turned up a few times. The chain combines TRBV29-1 with TRBJ1-3, with D unresolved. Germline-derived CDR1 and CDR2 are SQVTM and ANQGSEA. CDR3 length equals 12 residues. V gave up 6 bases and J gave up 0 bases, with 6 bases separating them. CDR3 amino acids: CSVYSSGNTIYF. In nucleotides, the CDR3 is TGCAGCGTATATAGCTCTGGAAACACCATATATTTT.